The 29 T cell receptor beta chains below come from one sample, sequenced in a study of T cell repertoires in cytomegalovirus infection. The antigens of these receptors remain unknown. Each CDR3 protein is one row after TCRdb ran MiXCR on the reads. The data show 700,000 to 950,000 distinct CDR3 sequences, roughly 33% seen once. Sequencing used cultured CD8+ T cells from PBMCs, obtained from culture after CMV antigen stimulation. The receptors derive from a human donor in good health (CMV status not recorded). Some clones in this sample may be carry-over from other donors' samples.

The chain recombines TRBV29-1 with TRBJ2-2; D is possibly TRBD1 (5 bases). The CDR3 consists of 11 residues. Between the trimmed V and J ends, which lost 6 bases and 7 bases, there was a span of 9 bases. Germline values: CDR1 SQVTM, CDR2 ANQGSEA. The CDR3 sequence is CSVDILGELFF. Here the CDR3 DNA reads TGCAGCGTGGACATTCTCGGGGAGCTGTTTTTT.

This rearrangement joins TRBV27 to TRBJ2-2; possible D gene TRBD1, 6 bases. Per germline, CDR1 MNHEY and CDR2 SMNVEV (reference sequence). The CDR3 has 15 amino acids. V was shortened by 2 bases and J by 3 bases, with 10 bases between the two germline ends. CDR3 DNA: TGTGCCAGCAGTTTACTGGGGGCTCACACCGGGGAGCTGTTTTTT. Amino acids: CASSLLGAHTGELFF.

This clonotype was observed many times. The chain couples TRBV7-2 to TRBJ1-1; D gene ambiguous. CDR3 length equals 13 residues. The germline V gene encodes CDR1 SGHTA and CDR2 FQGNSA. V dropped 0 bases and J dropped 3 bases, with 5 bases sitting between them. The CDR3 DNA is TGTGCCAGCAGCTTAGCTTTCTACACTGAAGCTTTCTTT. Residues: CASSLAFYTEAFF.

V and J are TRBV6-5 and TRBJ1-6; D is unclear. Germline CDR1 reads MNHEY; CDR2 reads SVGAGI. The germline V and J ends were trimmed by 1 base and 8 bases, with 9 bases remaining between them. The CDR3 is made up of 14 amino acids. The CDR3 nucleotides read TGTGCCAGCAGTTACTTGGGAGGAGATTCACCCCTCCACTTT. Translated: CASSYLGGDSPLHF.

The chain is built from TRBV11-2 and TRBJ2-2; weak D call: TRBD2 (5 bases). Germline V CDR1 and CDR2: SGHAT, FQNNGV. CDR3 length equals 16 residues. V lost 1 base and J lost 0, with 9 bases in between. The CDR3 is CASSLASPSNTGELFF. The CDR3 DNA reads as TGTGCCAGCAGCTTAGCTAGCCCGTCGAACACCGGGGAGCTGTTTTTT.

This chain joins TRBV2 and TRBJ2-1, with no clear D. Trimming cost V 8 bases and J 1 base, with 6 bases left between them. This CDR3 is 12 amino acids long. The germline gives CDR1 SNHLY, CDR2 FYNNEI. The CDR3, as DNA: TGTGCCAGCCCAGCTTCCTACAATGAGCAGTTCTTC. This encodes CASPASYNEQFF.

The chain carries TRBV29-1 and TRBJ2-7; D gene unclear. Germline V CDR1 and CDR2: SQVTM, ANQGSEA. There are 12 residues in the CDR3. V lost 4 bases to trimming and J lost 4 bases, with 11 bases between them. Here the CDR3 reads CSVVWGQYEQYF. The CDR3 DNA reads as TGCAGCGTTGTGTGGGGTCAATACGAGCAGTACTTC.

Comment on this clonotype: Sequence at one end of the junction differs from germline and may be a read error. This rearrangement joins TRBV18 to TRBJ1-6; D ambiguous. Looked up from germline, CDR1 is KGHSH and CDR2 is LQKENI. The CDR3 has 16 residues. The CDR3 spells CVSSPGRPAYNSPLHF. CDR3 DNA sequence: TGTGTCAGCTCCCCCGGCAGGCCGGCGTATAATTCACCCCTCCACTTT.

This clonotype was counted many times. The gene calls are TRBV7-2 and TRBJ2-5; D is tentatively TRBD1 or TRBD2 (6 bases each). The CDR3 is 14 amino acids. V lost 2 bases and J 1 base, leaving 8 bases between the germline ends. From germline, CDR1 is SGHTA and CDR2 FQGNSA. The CDR3 DNA follows: TGTGCCAGCAGCTTACCGGGGGCCCAAGAGACCCAGTACTTC. Amino acid sequence: CASSLPGAQETQYF.

V is TRBV4-1 and J is TRBJ1-2, with 7 bases matching TRBD1. V shed 0 bases, J shed 4 bases, and the junction held 5 bases outside the gene matches. The CDR3 length is 15 residues. In germline, CDR1 is MGHRA, CDR2 YSYEKL. CDR3 residues: CASSQEQGSSYGYTF. The CDR3 DNA reads TGCGCCAGCAGCCAAGAACAGGGGAGCTCCTATGGCTACACCTTC.

This clonotype was picked up many times. This chain's CDR3 is CASSRTANQPQHF. The CDR3 DNA reads TGTGCCAGCAGCCGGACGGCCAATCAGCCCCAGCATTTT. V usage is TRBV7-6 and J usage is TRBJ1-5, with D unclear. This CDR3 has 13 residues. The germline V and J ends were trimmed by 5 bases and 3 bases, with 8 bases remaining between them. Germline CDR1 is SGHVS and CDR2 is FNYEAQ.

This clonotype was observed a few times. The J gene is TRBJ2-1, the V gene TRBV6-5, with 16 bases aligning to TRBD2. Germline V lookup: CDR1 MNHEY, CDR2 SVGAGI. The CDR3 runs 16 residues. V trimming: 5 bases; J trimming: 8 bases; junction bases outside the gene matches: 6. Here the CDR3 reads CASSTPGLAGGHEQFF. In DNA, the CDR3 is TGTGCCAGCAGTACCCCGGGACTAGCGGGGGGGCATGAGCAGTTCTTC.

This clonotype was seen a few times. DNA of the CDR3: TGTGCCAGCAGACCGGGGACAGGCCCCTACGAGCAGTACTTC. Its protein is CASRPGTGPYEQYF. V is TRBV6-1 and J is TRBJ2-7, with 8 bases identical to TRBD1. Losses at the gene ends were 6 bases for V and 2 bases for J; bases not matched to a gene: 6. The germline V gene has CDR1 MNHNS and CDR2 SASEGT. The CDR3 sequence is 14 residues long.

This sequence joins TRBV7-9 and TRBJ2-1, with TRBD2 matching over 8 bases. Losses at the gene ends were 4 bases for V and 9 bases for J; bases not matched to a gene: 14. There are 16 residues in the CDR3. Germline CDR1 SEHNR, CDR2 FQNEAQ (reference sequence). CDR3: CASSSDSRGGRAEQFF. CDR3 bases: TGTGCCAGCAGCTCGGACTCCCGGGGGGGGCGTGCTGAGCAGTTCTTC. Variable domain in full (rest from reference TRBV7-9 and TRBJ2-1): DTGVSQNPRHKITKRGQNVTFRCDPISEHNRLYWYRQTLGQGPEFLTYFQNEAQLEKSRLLSDRFSAERPKGSFSTLEIQRTEQGDSAMYLCASSSDSRGGRAEQFFGPGTRLTVL.

The chain recombines TRBV10-1 with TRBJ1-5; D is unclear. The CDR3 length is 13 residues. V was clipped by 3 bases and J by 4 bases, with 7 bases between them. Germline V CDR1 and CDR2: WNHNN, SYGVQD (reference sequence). CDR3 protein: CASSDLVNQPQHF. The CDR3 DNA reads as TGCGCCAGCAGTGATTTAGTGAATCAGCCCCAGCATTTT.

There are a few counts of this clonotype. The genes are TRBV6-6 and TRBJ1-5; 10 bases agree with TRBD1. CDR1 and CDR2 (germline): MNHNY, SVGAGI (reference sequence). Trimming removed 2 bases from V and 5 bases from J; junction bases left unmatched: 6. The CDR3 sequence is 16 residues long. The CDR3 sequence: CASSYPSDRGDQPQHF. The CDR3 DNA is TGTGCCAGCAGTTACCCGTCGGACAGGGGGGATCAGCCCCAGCATTTT.

The chain is built from TRBV7-6 and TRBJ2-1, with 7 nucleotides matching TRBD2. Trimming cost V 3 bases and J 6 bases; bases outside gene matches: 14. The CDR3 extends over 17 amino acids. Germline V gene sequence: CDR1 SGHVS, CDR2 FNYEAQ. The CDR3 is CASSFPRSRGYSNEQFF. The CDR3 DNA is TGTGCCAGCAGCTTTCCACGCTCGCGGGGGTATTCCAATGAGCAGTTCTTC. Based on the CDR3 plus reference TRBV7-6 and TRBJ2-1, the full variable domain is GAGVSQSPRYKVTKRGQDVALRCDPISGHVSLYWYRQALGQGPEFLTYFNYEAQQDKSGLPNDRFSAERPEGSISTLTIQRTEQRDSAMYRCASSFPRSRGYSNEQFFGPGTRLTVL.

Remarks on this clonotype: Just one base apart from a much larger clone, this may be a read error. V is TRBV7-2 and J is TRBJ2-7; 9 bases fit TRBD2. CDR1 is SGHTA and CDR2 is FQGNSA in the germline V gene. J gave up 6 bases and V 2 bases, and 5 bases lay outside the gene matches. The CDR3 totals 14 residues. This CDR3 reads CASSLTELAGEQYV. The CDR3 region has the DNA TGTGCCAGCAGCTTAACGGAACTAGCGGGCGAGCAGTACGTC.

The genes are TRBV29-1 and TRBJ2-7; unclear D gene. V dropped 4 bases and J dropped 1 base, with 5 bases sitting between them. Per germline, CDR1 SQVTM and CDR2 ANQGSEA. The CDR3 extends over 11 amino acids. The CDR3 DNA reads as TGCAGCGTTGTAATGTCCTACGAGCAGTACTTC. Protein product: CSVVMSYEQYF.

The chain joins TRBV25-1 to TRBJ1-5, with D maybe TRBD1 (6 bases). V gave up 4 bases and J gave up 7 bases, with 11 bases separating them. Germline V gene sequence: CDR1 MGHDK, CDR2 SYGVNS. The CDR3 runs 13 residues. The CDR3 reads CASSVGTGQPQHF. CDR3 bases: TGTGCCAGCAGTGTTGGTACAGGGCAGCCCCAGCATTTT.

Points on this clonotype: A much bigger clone sits one base away, suggesting this may be a read error. The chain carries TRBV6-2 or TRBV6-3 and TRBJ2-1, with TRBD2 identical over 7 bases. Germline CDR1 and CDR2: MNHEY and SVGEGT. The CDR3 consists of 12 residues. V trimming: 7 bases; J trimming: 6 bases; junction bases outside the gene matches: 3. The CDR3 loop is CASTWEGNEQFF. In nucleotides, the CDR3 is TGTGCCAGCACCTGGGAGGGCAATGAGCAGTTCTTC.

The chain joins TRBV5-4 to TRBJ2-1; D is unclear. V lost 3 bases, J lost 0 bases, and 10 bases lay in between. The CDR3 loop spans 15 amino acids. Per the germline V gene, CDR1 is SGHNT and CDR2 is YYREEE (reference sequence). CDR3 DNA: TGTGCCAGCAGCTCCACAGCGAGCTCCTACAATGAGCAGTTCTTC. Translated, it gives CASSSTASSYNEQFF.

This clonotype occurred a few times. The CDR3 region has the DNA TGTGCCAGCAGTTACGACAGGGCAGAGAGAAATTCACCCCTCCACTTT. Translation gives CASSYDRAERNSPLHF. V usage is TRBV6-6 and J usage is TRBJ1-6; TRBD1 matches at 7 bases. Germline lookup yields CDR1 MNHNY and CDR2 SVGAGI (reference sequence). Germline trimming cut 2 bases from V and 7 bases from J; bases unmatched to any gene: 8. This CDR3 contains 16 residues.

This clonotype was seen only a few times. V gene TRBV27 combines with J gene TRBJ2-1, with 9 bases fitting TRBD2. After removal of 0 bases from V and 8 bases from J, the junction contained 8 bases not matched to a gene. Germline V gives CDR1 MNHEY, CDR2 SMNVEV (reference sequence). The CDR3 sequence is 16 residues long. For the CDR3, the DNA is TGTGCCAGCAGTTTATCGGCGGGACTAGCTGAGGATGAGCAGTTCTTC. Protein product: CASSLSAGLAEDEQFF.

This clonotype was recorded a few times. The chain employs TRBV6-1 and TRBJ2-2; D might be TRBD1 (6 bases). Trimming removed 0 bases from V and 5 bases from J, with 13 bases in between. Germline V gene sequence: CDR1 MNHNS, CDR2 SASEGT. This CDR3 is 16 amino acids long. The CDR3 DNA reads TGTGCCAGCAGTGAAGCGTGGGCAGGGGAGACCGGGGAGCTGTTTTTT. This sequence encodes CASSEAWAGETGELFF.

J is TRBJ1-2 and V is TRBV7-9; the match to TRBD1 covers 7 bases. V lost 5 bases to trimming and J lost 0 bases; unmatched junction nucleotides: 9. The CDR3 consists of 16 residues. The germline CDR1 and CDR2 sequences are SEHNR and FQNEAQ (reference sequence). The CDR3 DNA reads as TGTGCCAGCAGCAGGTCCGACAGGGAAGCTAACTATGGCTACACCTTC. It specifies CASSRSDREANYGYTF.

This clonotype has a handful of counts. The chain's CDR3 is CASSLRGVGYGYTF. The CDR3 DNA follows: TGTGCCAGCAGTTTGCGGGGGGTGGGATATGGCTACACCTTC. The J gene is TRBJ1-2, the V gene TRBV27; perhaps TRBD1 as D (5 bases). The germline CDR1 and CDR2 sequences are MNHEY and SMNVEV (reference sequence). V was clipped by 3 bases and J by 5 bases, with 13 bases between them. This CDR3 comprises 14 residues.

This clonotype was picked up a small number of times. The chain's CDR3 is CASSLSGTGTRTGELFF. The CDR3 DNA follows: TGTGCCAGCAGCTTATCCGGGACAGGGACGAGAACCGGGGAGCTGTTTTTT. The gene calls are TRBV6-2 or TRBV6-3 and TRBJ2-2, with 9 nucleotides matching TRBD1. The V gene's germline CDR1 is MNHEY and CDR2 SVGEGT. CDR3 length: 17 amino acids. V gave up 6 bases and J gave up 5 bases; unmatched junction bases: 13.

The rearrangement links TRBV6-1 to TRBJ2-5; no definite D call. The CDR3 length is 15 residues. Germline V gene data show CDR1 as MNHNS and CDR2 as SASEGT. Trimming removed 2 bases at V and 5 bases at J, with 15 bases between. CDR3 in amino acids: CASSEWALERETQYF. The DNA for the CDR3 is TGTGCCAGCAGTGAATGGGCCTTGGAGCGCGAGACCCAGTACTTC.